This T cell receptor (beta chain) derives from a study of T cells in Graves' hyperthyroidism and ophthalmopathy. Source material for PBMCs was more than 7.5 ml fresh peripheral blood. V gave up 5 bases and J gave up 0 bases, with 5 bases separating them. This CDR3 is built from 13 residues. The germline gives CDR1 MNHEY, CDR2 SMNVEV (reference sequence). Amplified TCR beta CDR3 regions derived from RNA transcripts. The TCR CDR3 was amplified in a first-round RT-PCR using the HTBI primer set. TCRdb recomputed calls from the multiplex PCR reads with MiXCR, one row per CDR3 protein. The table shows hundreds of thousands of distinct CDR3 sequences, with about 20% occurring only once. Regarding the study as a whole: Among thyroid clonotypes expanded above 0.001, most also appeared in blood.

About this clonotype: Its antigen is currently unknown.

Sequenced: blood. This clonotype was sampled from a man aged 25-45 years with Graves' ophthalmopathy. This chain connects TRBV27 to TRBJ1-5; D not resolved. The CDR3 DNA follows: TGTGCCAGCAGTAAAAATAGCAATCAGCCCCAGCATTTT. Protein: CASSKNSNQPQHF.